In this sample, the clone carrying this T cell receptor beta chain turned up many times. Its antigen is undetermined. The sample is drawn from a study of human T cells and chemical hapten exposure. Study observations and caveats: Expanded TCR sets contained significantly more large CDR3 similarity clusters than controls.

TCRdb analysed the RACE reads with MiXCR anew, one entry per CDR3 protein. The sample has more than 250,000 distinct CDR3 sequences; approximately 8.4% are singletons. CDR3 length: 15 residues. The germline V gene encodes CDR1 SGHRS and CDR2 YFSETQ. With 3 bases removed from V and 0 bases from J, the gap between germline ends came to 7 bases. Time point: pre-sensitization, week 0. Treatment of the sample: therapeutic diphenylcyclopropenone sensitization with weekly scalp DPC. People who gave samples had alopecia, were 18 to 70 years old, and were suitable for DPC. Unseparated into fractions, whole blood served as the source from which total RNA was extracted.

This chain joins TRBV5-1 and TRBJ2-6, with D possibly being TRBD1 or TRBD2 (5 bases each). This TCR derives from a woman aged 40 to 49 with alopecia areata. Some clones in this sample may be carry-over from other donors' samples. Source: whole blood, taken in connection with sensitization to the hapten diphenylcyclopropenone (DPC). CDR3 coding DNA: TGCGCCAGCAGCTGGGACCCCTCTGGGGCCAACGTCCTGACTTTC. The encoded protein is CASSWDPSGANVLTF. The full variable domain, completed using reference TRBV5-1 and TRBJ2-6, is KAGVTQTPRYLIKTRGQQVTLSCSPISGHRSVSWYQQTPGQGLQFLFEYFSETQRNKGNFPGRFSGRQFSNSRSEMNVSTLELGDSALYLCASSWDPSGANVLTFGAGSRLTVL.